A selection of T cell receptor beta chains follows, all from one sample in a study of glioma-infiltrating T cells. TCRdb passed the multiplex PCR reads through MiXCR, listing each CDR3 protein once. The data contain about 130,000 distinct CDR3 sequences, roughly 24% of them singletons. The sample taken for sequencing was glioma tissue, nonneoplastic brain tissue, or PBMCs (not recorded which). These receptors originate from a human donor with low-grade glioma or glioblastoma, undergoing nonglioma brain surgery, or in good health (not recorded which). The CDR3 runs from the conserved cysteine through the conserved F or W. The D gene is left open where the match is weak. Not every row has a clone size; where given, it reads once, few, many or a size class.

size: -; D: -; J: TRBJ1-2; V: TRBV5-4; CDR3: CASSLALGDNSGYTF; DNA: TGTGCCAGCAGCTTGGCCCTGGGGGACAATAGCGGCTACACCTTC
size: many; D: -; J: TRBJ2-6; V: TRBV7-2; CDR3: CASSSPEGRFSGANVLTF; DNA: TGTGCCAGCAGCTCTCCCGAGGGGAGATTCTCTGGGGCCAACGTCCTGACTTTC
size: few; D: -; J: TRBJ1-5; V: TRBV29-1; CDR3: CSVGSGENQPQHF; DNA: TGCAGCGTGGGGTCGGGGGAGAATCAGCCCCAGCATTTT
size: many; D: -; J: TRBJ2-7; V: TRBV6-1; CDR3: CASKWANSEQYF; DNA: TGTGCCAGCAAGTGGGCCAACAGTGAGCAGTACTTC
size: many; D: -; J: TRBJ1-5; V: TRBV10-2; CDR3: CASSETTVSNQPQHF; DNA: TGCGCCAGCAGTGAGACGACAGTAAGCAATCAGCCCCAGCATTTT
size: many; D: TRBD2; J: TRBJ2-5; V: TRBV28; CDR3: CASTSETSGSKTQYF; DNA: TGTGCCAGCACCTCTGAGACTAGCGGGAGTAAGACCCAGTACTTC
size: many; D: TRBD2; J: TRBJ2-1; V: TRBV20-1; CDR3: CSAQWEGPYNEQFF; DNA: TGCAGTGCTCAATGGGAGGGTCCCTACAATGAGCAGTTCTTC
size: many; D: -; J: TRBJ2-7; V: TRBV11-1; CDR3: CASSLAPTGSYEQYF; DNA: TGTGCCAGCAGCTTAGCTCCCACAGGCTCCTACGAGCAGTACTTC
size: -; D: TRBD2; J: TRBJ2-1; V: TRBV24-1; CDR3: CATSSGTSTRNEQFF; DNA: TGTGCCACCAGTTCCGGGACTAGTACGCGCAATGAGCAGTTCTTC
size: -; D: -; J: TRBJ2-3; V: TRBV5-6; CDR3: CASSGGSLSDTQYF; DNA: TGTGCCAGCAGTGGGGGTTCATTATCCGATACGCAGTATTTT
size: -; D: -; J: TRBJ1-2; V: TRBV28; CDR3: CASSEPGLWGSYTF; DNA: TGTGCCAGCAGCGAACCGGGTCTCTGGGGGAGCTACACCTTC
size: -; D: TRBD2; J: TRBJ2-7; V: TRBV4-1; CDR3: CASSQGLAGGEQYF; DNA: TGCGCCAGCAGCCAGGGACTAGCGGGTGGGGAGCAGTACTTC
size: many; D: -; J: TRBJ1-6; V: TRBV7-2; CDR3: CASSLVDTLLHF; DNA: TGTGCCAGCAGCTTAGTAGACACCCTCCTCCACTTT
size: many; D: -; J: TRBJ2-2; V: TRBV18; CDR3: CASSPRGRANTGELFF; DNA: TGTGCCAGCTCGCCACGGGGAAGGGCGAACACCGGGGAGCTGTTTTTT
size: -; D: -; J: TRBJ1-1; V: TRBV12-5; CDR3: CASGQSTPQPAFF; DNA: TGTGCTAGTGGTCAGTCGACCCCGCAACCCGCTTTCTTT
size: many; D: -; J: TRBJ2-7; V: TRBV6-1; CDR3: CASSLNGGTHEQYF; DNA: TGTGCCAGCAGTCTCAACGGGGGTACCCACGAGCAGTACTTC
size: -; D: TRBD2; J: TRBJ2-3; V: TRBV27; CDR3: CVSSFAGEWPDTQYF; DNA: TGTGTAAGCAGTTTCGCGGGAGAGTGGCCAGATACGCAGTATTTT
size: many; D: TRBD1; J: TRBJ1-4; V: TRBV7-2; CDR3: CASSLDRADEKLFF; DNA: TGTGCCAGCAGCCTAGACAGGGCTGATGAAAAACTGTTTTTT
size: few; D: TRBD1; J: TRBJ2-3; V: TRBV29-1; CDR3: CSVDRGQGASPPDTQYF; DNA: TGCAGCGTTGATAGGGGACAGGGGGCGAGCCCACCAGATACGCAGTATTTT
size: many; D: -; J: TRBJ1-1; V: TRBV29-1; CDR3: CSVEQRLNTEAFF; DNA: TGCAGCGTTGAACAGCGGCTGAACACTGAAGCTTTCTTT
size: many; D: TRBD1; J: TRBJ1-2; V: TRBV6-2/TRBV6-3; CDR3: CASTPGQGTVYGYTF; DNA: TGTGCCAGCACCCCGGGACAGGGCACTGTTTATGGCTACACCTTC